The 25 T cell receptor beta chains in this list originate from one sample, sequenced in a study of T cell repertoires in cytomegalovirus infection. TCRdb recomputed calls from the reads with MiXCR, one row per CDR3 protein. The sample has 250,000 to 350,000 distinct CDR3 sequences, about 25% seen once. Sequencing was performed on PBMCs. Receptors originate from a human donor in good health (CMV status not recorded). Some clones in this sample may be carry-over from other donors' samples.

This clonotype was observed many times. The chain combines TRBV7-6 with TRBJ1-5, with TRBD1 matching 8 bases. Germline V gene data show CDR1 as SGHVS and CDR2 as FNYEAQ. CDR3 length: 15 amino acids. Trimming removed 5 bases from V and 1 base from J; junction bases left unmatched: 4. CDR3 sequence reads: CASSPNRGSNQPQHF. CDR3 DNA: TGTGCCAGCAGCCCGAACAGGGGGAGCAATCAGCCCCAGCATTTT. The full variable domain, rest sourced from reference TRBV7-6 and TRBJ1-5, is GAGVSQSPRYKVTKRGQDVALRCDPISGHVSLYWYRQALGQGPEFLTYFNYEAQQDKSGLPNDRFSAERPEGSISTLTIQRTEQRDSAMYRCASSPNRGSNQPQHFGDGTRLSIL.

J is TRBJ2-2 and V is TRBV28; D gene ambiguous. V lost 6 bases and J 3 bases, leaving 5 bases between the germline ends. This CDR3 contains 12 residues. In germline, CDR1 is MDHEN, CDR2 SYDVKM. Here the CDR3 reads CASRLYTGELFF. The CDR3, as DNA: TGTGCCAGCAGACTGTACACCGGGGAGCTGTTTTTT. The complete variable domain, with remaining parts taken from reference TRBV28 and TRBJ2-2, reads DVKVTQSSRYLVKRTGEKVFLECVQDMDHENMFWYRQDPGLGLRLIYFSYDVKMKEKGDIPEGYSVSREKKERFSLILESASTNQTSMYLCASRLYTGELFFGEGSRLTVL.

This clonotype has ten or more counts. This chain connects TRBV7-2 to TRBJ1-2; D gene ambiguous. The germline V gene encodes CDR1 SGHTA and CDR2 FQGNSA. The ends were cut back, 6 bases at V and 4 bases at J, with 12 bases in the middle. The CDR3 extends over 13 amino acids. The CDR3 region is CASSYSRAYGYTF. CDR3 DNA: TGTGCCAGCAGTTACAGTAGAGCCTATGGCTACACCTTC.

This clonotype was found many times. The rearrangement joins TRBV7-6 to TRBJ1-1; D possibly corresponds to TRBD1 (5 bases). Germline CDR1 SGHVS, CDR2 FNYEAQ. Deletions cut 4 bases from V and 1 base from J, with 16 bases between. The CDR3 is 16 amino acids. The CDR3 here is CASSYPLMGPNTEAFF. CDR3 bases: TGTGCCAGCAGCTACCCTCTTATGGGACCGAACACTGAAGCTTTCTTT.

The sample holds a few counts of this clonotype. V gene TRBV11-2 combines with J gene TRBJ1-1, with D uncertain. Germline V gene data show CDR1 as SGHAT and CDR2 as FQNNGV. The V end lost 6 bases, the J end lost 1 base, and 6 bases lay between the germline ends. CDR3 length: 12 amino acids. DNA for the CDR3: TGTGCCAGCAGTATGGGGAACACTGAAGCTTTCTTT. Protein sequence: CASSMGNTEAFF.

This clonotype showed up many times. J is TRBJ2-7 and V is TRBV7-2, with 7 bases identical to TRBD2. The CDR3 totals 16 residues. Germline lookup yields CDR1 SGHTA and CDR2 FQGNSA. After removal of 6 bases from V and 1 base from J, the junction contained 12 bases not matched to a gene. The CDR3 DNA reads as TGTGCCAGCAGATCGGCTCTAGCGGTAGAATCCTACGAGCAGTACTTC. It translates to CASRSALAVESYEQYF.

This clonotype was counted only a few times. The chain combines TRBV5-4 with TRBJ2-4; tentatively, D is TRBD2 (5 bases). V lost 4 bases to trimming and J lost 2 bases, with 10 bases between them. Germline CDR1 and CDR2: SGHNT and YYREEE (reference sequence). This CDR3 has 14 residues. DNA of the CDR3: TGTGCCAGCAGCGCCCGGGGATCCAAAAACATTCAGTACTTC. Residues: CASSARGSKNIQYF.

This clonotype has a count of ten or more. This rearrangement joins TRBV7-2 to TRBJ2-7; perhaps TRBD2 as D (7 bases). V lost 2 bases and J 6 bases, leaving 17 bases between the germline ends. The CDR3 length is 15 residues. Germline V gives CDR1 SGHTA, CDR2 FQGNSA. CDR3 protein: CASSLKGGGQFEQYF. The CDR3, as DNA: TGTGCCAGCAGCTTAAAGGGGGGAGGGCAGTTCGAGCAGTACTTC.

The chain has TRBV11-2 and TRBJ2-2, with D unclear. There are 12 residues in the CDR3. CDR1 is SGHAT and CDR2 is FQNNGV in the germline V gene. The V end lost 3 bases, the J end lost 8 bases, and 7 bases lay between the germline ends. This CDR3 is CASSFRWGELFF. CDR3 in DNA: TGTGCCAGCAGCTTCCGTTGGGGGGAGCTGTTTTTT.

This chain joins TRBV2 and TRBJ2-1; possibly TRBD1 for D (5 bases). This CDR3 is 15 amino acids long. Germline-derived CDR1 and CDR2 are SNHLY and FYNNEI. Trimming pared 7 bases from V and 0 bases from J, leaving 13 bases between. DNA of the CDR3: TGTGCCAGCAACCCCAGGACAAGCTCCTACAATGAGCAGTTCTTC. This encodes CASNPRTSSYNEQFF.

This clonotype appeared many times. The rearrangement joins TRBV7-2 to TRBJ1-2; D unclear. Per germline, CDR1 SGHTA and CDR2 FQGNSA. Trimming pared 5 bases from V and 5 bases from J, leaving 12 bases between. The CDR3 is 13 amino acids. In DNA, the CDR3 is TGTGCCAGCAGCCTCGACCATTCTTATGGCTACACCTTC. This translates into CASSLDHSYGYTF.

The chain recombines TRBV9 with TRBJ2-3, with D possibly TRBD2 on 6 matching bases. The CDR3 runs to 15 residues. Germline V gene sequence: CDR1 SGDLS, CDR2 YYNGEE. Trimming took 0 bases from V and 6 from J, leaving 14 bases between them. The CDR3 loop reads CASSVAVNGGDTQYF. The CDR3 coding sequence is TGTGCCAGCAGCGTAGCAGTTAACGGAGGGGATACGCAGTATTTT.

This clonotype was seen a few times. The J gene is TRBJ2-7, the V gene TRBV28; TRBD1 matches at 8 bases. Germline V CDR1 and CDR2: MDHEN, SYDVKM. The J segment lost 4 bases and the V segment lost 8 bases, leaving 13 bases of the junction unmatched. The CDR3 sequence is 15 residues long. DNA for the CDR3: TGTGCCAGCGGGGGGAGCGGACAGGGTACGTACGAGCAGTACTTC. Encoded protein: CASGGSGQGTYEQYF. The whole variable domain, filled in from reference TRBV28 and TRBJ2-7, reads DVKVTQSSRYLVKRTGEKVFLECVQDMDHENMFWYRQDPGLGLRLIYFSYDVKMKEKGDIPEGYSVSREKKERFSLILESASTNQTSMYLCASGGSGQGTYEQYFGPGTRLTVT.

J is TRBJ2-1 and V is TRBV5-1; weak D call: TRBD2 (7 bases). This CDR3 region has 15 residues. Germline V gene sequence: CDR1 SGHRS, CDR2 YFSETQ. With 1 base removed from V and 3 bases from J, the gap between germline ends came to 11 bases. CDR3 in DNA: TGCGCCAGCAGCTTGCCGGGGGGCAGCTACAATGAGCAGTTCTTC. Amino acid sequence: CASSLPGGSYNEQFF. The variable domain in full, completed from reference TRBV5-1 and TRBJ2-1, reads KAGVTQTPRYLIKTRGQQVTLSCSPISGHRSVSWYQQTPGQGLQFLFEYFSETQRNKGNFPGRFSGRQFSNSRSEMNVSTLELGDSALYLCASSLPGGSYNEQFFGPGTRLTVL.

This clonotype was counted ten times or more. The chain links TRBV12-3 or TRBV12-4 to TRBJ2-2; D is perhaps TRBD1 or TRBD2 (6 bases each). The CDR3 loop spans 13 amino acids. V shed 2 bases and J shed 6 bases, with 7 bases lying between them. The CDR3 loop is CASSLRGAGELFF. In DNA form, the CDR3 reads TGTGCCAGCAGTTTAAGGGGGGCCGGGGAGCTGTTTTTT.

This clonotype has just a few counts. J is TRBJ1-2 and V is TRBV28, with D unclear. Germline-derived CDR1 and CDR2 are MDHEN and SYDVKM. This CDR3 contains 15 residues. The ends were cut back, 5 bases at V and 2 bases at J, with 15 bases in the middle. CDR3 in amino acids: CASSVLGGSNYGYTF. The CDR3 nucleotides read TGTGCCAGCAGTGTGTTGGGTGGGAGCAACTATGGCTACACCTTC.

DNA for the CDR3: TGTGCCAGCAGCCCTGATGGTGACAGAGGCTACACCTTC. Its translation: CASSPDGDRGYTF. The genes are TRBV6-1 and TRBJ1-2, with D tentatively TRBD1 (5 bases). Per germline, CDR1 MNHNS and CDR2 SASEGT. This CDR3 has 13 amino acids. V lost 6 bases to trimming and J lost 8 bases, with 16 bases between them.

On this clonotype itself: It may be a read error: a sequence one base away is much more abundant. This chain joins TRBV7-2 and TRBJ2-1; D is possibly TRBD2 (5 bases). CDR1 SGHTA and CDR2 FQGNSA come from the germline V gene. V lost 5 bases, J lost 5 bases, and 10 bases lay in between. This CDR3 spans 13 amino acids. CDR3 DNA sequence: TGTGCCAGCAGCAGGAGGATCAACAATGAGCAGTTCTTC. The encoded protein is CASSRRINNEQFF. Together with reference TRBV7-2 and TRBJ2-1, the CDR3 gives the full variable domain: GAGVSQSPSNKVTEKGKDVELRCDPISGHTALYWYRQSLGQGLEFLIYFQGNSAPDKSGLPSDRFSAERTGGSVSTLTIQRTQQEDSAVYLCASSRRINNEQFFGPGTRLTVL.

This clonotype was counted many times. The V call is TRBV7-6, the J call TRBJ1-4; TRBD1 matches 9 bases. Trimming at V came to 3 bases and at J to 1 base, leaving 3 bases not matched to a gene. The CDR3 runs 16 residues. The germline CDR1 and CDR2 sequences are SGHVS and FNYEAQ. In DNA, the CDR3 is TGTGCCAGCAGCTTGGGACAGGGCAGAACTAATGAAAAACTGTTTTTT. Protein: CASSLGQGRTNEKLFF.

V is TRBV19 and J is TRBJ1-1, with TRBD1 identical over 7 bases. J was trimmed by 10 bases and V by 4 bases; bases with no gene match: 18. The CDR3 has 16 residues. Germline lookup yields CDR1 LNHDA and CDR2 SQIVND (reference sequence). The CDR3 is CASSTTGQRQARPAFF. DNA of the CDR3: TGTGCCAGTAGTACAACGGGACAGAGACAAGCACGCCCAGCTTTCTTT. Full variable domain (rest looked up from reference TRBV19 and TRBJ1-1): DGGITQSPKYLFRKEGQNVTLSCEQNLNHDAMYWYRQDPGQGLRLIYYSQIVNDFQKGDIAEGYSVSREKKESFPLTVTSAQKNPTAFYLCASSTTGQRQARPAFFGQGTRLTVV.

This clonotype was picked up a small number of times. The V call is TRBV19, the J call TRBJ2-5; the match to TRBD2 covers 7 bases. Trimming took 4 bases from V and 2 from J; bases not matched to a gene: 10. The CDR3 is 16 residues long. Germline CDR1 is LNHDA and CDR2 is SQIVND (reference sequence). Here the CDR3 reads CASSKRLADTQETQYF. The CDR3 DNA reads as TGTGCCAGTAGTAAGCGGCTAGCGGATACTCAAGAGACCCAGTACTTC.

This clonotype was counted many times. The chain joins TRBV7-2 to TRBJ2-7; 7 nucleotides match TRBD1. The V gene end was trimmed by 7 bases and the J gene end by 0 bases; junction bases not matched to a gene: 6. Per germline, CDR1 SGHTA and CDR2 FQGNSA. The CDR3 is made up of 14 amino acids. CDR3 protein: CASTPGQLSYEQYF. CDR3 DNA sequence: TGTGCCAGCACGCCGGGACAGCTCTCCTACGAGCAGTACTTC.

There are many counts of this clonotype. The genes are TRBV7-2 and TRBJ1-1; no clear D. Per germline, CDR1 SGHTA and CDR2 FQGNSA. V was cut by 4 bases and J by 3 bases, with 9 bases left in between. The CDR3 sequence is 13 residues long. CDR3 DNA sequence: TGTGCCAGCAGCTCCCAGAGGTACACTGAAGCTTTCTTT. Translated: CASSSQRYTEAFF.

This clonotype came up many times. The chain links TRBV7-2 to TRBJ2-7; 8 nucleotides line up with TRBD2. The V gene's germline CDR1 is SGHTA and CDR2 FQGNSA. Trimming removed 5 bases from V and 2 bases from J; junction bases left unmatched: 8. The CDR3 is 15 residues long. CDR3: CASSPGGAGAYEQYF. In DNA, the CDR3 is TGTGCCAGCAGCCCCGGGGGGGCGGGAGCCTACGAGCAGTACTTC. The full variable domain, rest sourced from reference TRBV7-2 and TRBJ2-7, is GAGVSQSPSNKVTEKGKDVELRCDPISGHTALYWYRQSLGQGLEFLIYFQGNSAPDKSGLPSDRFSAERTGGSVSTLTIQRTQQEDSAVYLCASSPGGAGAYEQYFGPGTRLTVT.

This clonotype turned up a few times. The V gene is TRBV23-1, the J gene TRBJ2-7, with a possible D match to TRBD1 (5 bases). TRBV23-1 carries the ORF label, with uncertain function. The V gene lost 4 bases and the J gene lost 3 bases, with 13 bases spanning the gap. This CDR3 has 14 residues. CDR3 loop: CASSRGRVHYEQYF. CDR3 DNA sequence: TGCGCCAGCAGTCGGGGCAGGGTACACTACGAGCAGTACTTC.